A single sample is the source of the 31 T cell receptor beta chains below, sequenced in a study of immune evolution from preneoplasia to lung adenocarcinoma (dated by TCRdb to about 2021). The library was prepared using the immunoSEQ multiplex PCR assay. TCRdb's version of the immuneACCESS table is confined to in-frame rearrangements and falls short of the full clone set. An unresolved V gene accounts for under half of the shortfall where checked; the remainder is of unknown origin. For this sample the table gives 3,500 to 4,000 clones, of which just over 75% were detected only once. The biggest ten clones account for under 15% of the sample. The sample was FFPE adjacent normal lung tissue. The source of these receptors is a person in their 70s with lung adenocarcinoma.

Within the sample, this clone is large (0.1 to 1%). The genes are TRBV2 and TRBJ1-1, with unresolved D. The CDR3 has 13 amino acids. Looked up from germline, CDR1 is SNHLY and CDR2 is FYNNEI. V was clipped by 6 bases and J by 0 bases, with 8 bases between them. The CDR3 spells CASSQTVNTEAFF. CDR3 sequence (DNA): TGTGCCAGCAGCCAGACGGTGAACACTGAAGCTTTCTTT.

The V call is TRBV14, the J call TRBJ1-2; no definite D call. The germline V gene encodes CDR1 SGHDN and CDR2 FVKESK. V dropped 1 base and J dropped 8 bases, with 11 bases sitting between them. CDR3 size: 13 residues. CDR3 region: CASSQGARTGYTF. DNA for the CDR3: TGTGCCAGCAGCCAAGGGGCCAGGACCGGCTACACCTTC.

The V call is TRBV7-9, the J call TRBJ2-3; TRBD2 matches at 9 bases. The CDR3 runs 18 residues. CDR1 is SEHNR, CDR2 FQNEAQ, per germline (reference sequence). With V trimmed by 1 base and J by 4 bases, 12 bases remained unmatched. The CDR3 sequence is CASSLGTLAGTGSDTQYF. DNA for the CDR3: TGTGCCAGCAGCTTAGGGACCCTAGCGGGAACTGGGTCAGATACGCAGTATTTT.

This clone was counted a few times. The rearrangement joins TRBV7-2 to TRBJ2-3; 8 nucleotides align to TRBD2. The CDR3 extends over 16 amino acids. Germline V gene data show CDR1 as SGHTA and CDR2 as FQGNSA. V dropped 2 bases and J dropped 6; count of bases not matched to a gene: 10. As DNA, the CDR3 is TGTGCCAGCAGCTTAAGTCCGGGAGGGGGTATGGATACGCAGTATTTT. Protein sequence: CASSLSPGGGMDTQYF.

The V gene is TRBV19, the J gene TRBJ1-2; the D is unclear. The germline CDR1 and CDR2 sequences are LNHDA and SQIVND (reference sequence). Trimming took off 5 bases at V and 2 bases at J, with 12 bases between the two ends. This CDR3 spans 14 amino acids. The CDR3 bases are TGTGCCAGTAGTCGGACGGATTGGAACTATGGCTACACCTTC. This gives the protein CASSRTDWNYGYTF.

The genes are TRBV6-5 and TRBJ2-7, with 12 bases fitting TRBD2. Germline V gene data show CDR1 as MNHEY and CDR2 as SVGAGI. The CDR3 is 14 amino acids. Trimming at V came to 5 bases and at J to 4 bases, leaving 3 bases not matched to a gene. The CDR3 loop is CASSRTSGAYEQYF. CDR3 sequence (DNA): TGTGCCAGCAGTCGGACTAGCGGGGCGTACGAGCAGTACTTC.

This chain links TRBV13 with TRBJ2-1; tentative D call: TRBD2 (5 bases). Trimming cost V 1 base and J 7 bases, with 11 bases left between them. This CDR3 is 14 amino acids long. Germline V gene data show CDR1 as PRHDT and CDR2 as FYEKMQ (reference sequence). CDR3 sequence: CASSLDLEENEQFF. CDR3 DNA: TGTGCCAGCAGCTTAGATTTGGAGGAGAATGAGCAGTTCTTC.

The CDR3 bases are TGCGCCAGCAGCCCTCGGGGGACGGTCCAAGAGACCCAGTACTTC. It yields the protein CASSPRGTVQETQYF. This chain joins TRBV5-1 and TRBJ2-5, with D maybe TRBD2 (6 bases). There are 15 residues in the CDR3. Germline CDR1 SGHRS, CDR2 YFSETQ. V was cut by 4 bases and J by 1 base, with 14 bases left in between. The whole variable domain, filled in from reference TRBV5-1 and TRBJ2-5, reads KAGVTQTPRYLIKTRGQQVTLSCSPISGHRSVSWYQQTPGQGLQFLFEYFSETQRNKGNFPGRFSGRQFSNSRSEMNVSTLELGDSALYLCASSPRGTVQETQYFGPGTRLLVL.

This chain uses TRBV5-1 with TRBJ2-1; TRBD2 matches at 9 bases. This CDR3 is 15 amino acids long. Looked up from germline, CDR1 is SGHRS and CDR2 is YFSETQ. Trimming took 7 bases from V and 1 from J; bases not matched to a gene: 6. In DNA form, the CDR3 reads TGCGCCAGCCGTGGCGGGAGGGGGTCCTACAATGAGCAGTTCTTC. This translates into CASRGGRGSYNEQFF.

The V call is TRBV10-2, the J call TRBJ2-7; 11 bases match TRBD2. With 7 bases clipped from V and 0 bases from J, the junction kept 5 bases outside the gene matches. Germline lookup yields CDR1 WSHSY and CDR2 SAAADI. This CDR3 contains 15 residues. CDR3 bases: TGCGCCAGCACCCCCGGGACTAGCGGCTCCTACGAGCAGTACTTC. Its protein product is CASTPGTSGSYEQYF.

The chain couples TRBV2 to TRBJ1-4; the D is unclear. The CDR3 sequence is 15 residues long. The V end lost 7 bases, the J end lost 7 bases, and 19 bases lay between the germline ends. Per germline, CDR1 SNHLY and CDR2 FYNNEI. CDR3 bases: TGTGCCAGCATGAGCAGACCGGGAGGTTCTGAAAAACTGTTTTTT. It translates to CASMSRPGGSEKLFF. Based on the CDR3 plus reference TRBV2 and TRBJ1-4, the full variable domain is EPEVTQTPSHQVTQMGQEVILRCVPISNHLYFYWYRQILGQKVEFLVSFYNNEISEKSEIFDDQFSVERPDGSNFTLKIRSTKLEDSAMYFCASMSRPGGSEKLFFGSGTQLSVL.

The rearrangement joins TRBV19 to TRBJ1-5; D gene unclear. The germline V gene encodes CDR1 LNHDA and CDR2 SQIVND (reference sequence). Between the trimmed V and J ends, which lost 2 bases and 6 bases, there was a span of 11 bases. The CDR3 is 14 amino acids. The CDR3 nucleotides read TGTGCCAGTAGTATAAAGTCTGCAGGTCAGCCCCAGCATTTT. It yields the protein CASSIKSAGQPQHF.

The genes are TRBV5-1 and TRBJ2-1; 10 bases match TRBD2. Germline loops: CDR1 SGHRS, CDR2 YFSETQ. V lost 0 bases and J lost 8; bases outside the gene matches: 8. The length of the CDR3 is 16 residues. In DNA, the CDR3 is TGCGCCAGCAGCTTGGTAGGGCTAGCGGGAGTGTATGAGCAGTTCTTC. It codes for CASSLVGLAGVYEQFF.

V usage is TRBV9 and J usage is TRBJ1-2; D is possibly TRBD1 (6 bases). Germline CDR1 SGDLS, CDR2 YYNGEE. This CDR3 contains 17 residues. Trimming shortened V by 0 bases and J by 8 bases, and 23 bases separated the two germline ends. The CDR3 here is CASSVVPDSHPEEGYTF. The CDR3 region has the DNA TGTGCCAGCAGCGTAGTCCCGGACAGCCATCCCGAGGAGGGCTACACCTTC.

This clone was recorded a few times. The V and J genes are TRBV6-5 and TRBJ1-1; D is unresolved. The CDR3 contains 14 residues. V lost 8 bases and J 0 bases, leaving 13 bases between the germline ends. CDR1 MNHEY and CDR2 SVGAGI come from the germline V gene. Here the CDR3 DNA reads TGTGCCAGCGCCACCGGGCAGATGAACACTGAAGCTTTCTTT. Translation: CASATGQMNTEAFF.

This clone was observed a handful of times. The V gene is TRBV6-1, the J gene TRBJ1-1; no reliable D call. Trimming left V 4 bases short and J 2 bases short, with 5 bases between. The CDR3 is 12 residues long. From germline, CDR1 is MNHNS and CDR2 SASEGT. In DNA form, the CDR3 reads TGTGCCAGCAGTGGTACTAACACTGAAGCTTTCTTT. It encodes CASSGTNTEAFF.

This rearrangement joins TRBV6-6 to TRBJ1-2; D is perhaps TRBD1 (5 bases). Trimming pared 4 bases from V and 7 bases from J, leaving 13 bases between. Looked up from germline, CDR1 is MNHNY and CDR2 is SVGAGI (reference sequence). This CDR3 is 13 amino acids long. CDR3 amino acids: CASSLGIGGGYTF. CDR3 sequence (DNA): TGTGCCAGCAGTTTGGGGATTGGGGGTGGCTACACCTTC.

The genes are TRBV9 and TRBJ2-1, with D possibly matching TRBD1 (7 bases). The CDR3 is made up of 15 amino acids. In germline, CDR1 is SGDLS, CDR2 YYNGEE. V dropped 4 bases and J dropped 5 bases, with 16 bases sitting between them. The CDR3 sequence: CASSPHGGQHNEQFF. CDR3 coding DNA: TGTGCCAGCAGCCCCCACGGGGGACAGCACAATGAGCAGTTCTTC.

This clone was counted only a few times. The chain carries TRBV5-1 and TRBJ2-2, with unresolved D. The CDR3 loop spans 14 amino acids. Trimming removed 4 bases from V and 4 bases from J, with 11 bases in between. The germline gives CDR1 SGHRS, CDR2 YFSETQ. CDR3 bases: TGCGCCAGCAGCCGTGGCGAGTTCACCGGGGAGCTGTTTTTT. This sequence encodes CASSRGEFTGELFF.

In its sample, this clone was seen once. This is likely a read error, given that the CDR3 carries no conserved phenylalanine or tryptophan at its end. The chain recombines TRBV7-9 with TRBJ2-7; weak D call: TRBD2 (6 bases). Germline V CDR1 and CDR2: SEHNR, FQNEAQ (reference sequence). Trimming removed 1 base from V and 4 bases from J, with 14 bases in between. The CDR3 totals 15 residues. The CDR3 reads CASSLVGGDRYEQYL. For the CDR3, the DNA is TGTGCCAGCAGCTTAGTGGGCGGGGATAGATACGAGCAGTACCTC.

V gene TRBV19 combines with J gene TRBJ1-5; D not certain. The CDR3 is 13 residues long. V lost 5 bases and J lost 5, with 10 bases in between. Germline V gives CDR1 LNHDA, CDR2 SQIVND (reference sequence). Here the CDR3 DNA reads TGTGCCAGTAGTGATGGAAGGGATCAGCCCCAGCATTTT. It translates to CASSDGRDQPQHF. Together with reference TRBV19 and TRBJ1-5, the CDR3 gives the full variable domain: DGGITQSPKYLFRKEGQNVTLSCEQNLNHDAMYWYRQDPGQGLRLIYYSQIVNDFQKGDIAEGYSVSREKKESFPLTVTSAQKNPTAFYLCASSDGRDQPQHFGDGTRLSIL.

The genes are TRBV10-3 and TRBJ2-2; TRBD2 matches at 10 bases. Germline V gene data show CDR1 as ENHRY and CDR2 as SYGVKD. V dropped 10 bases and J dropped 6; count of bases not matched to a gene: 5. The CDR3 consists of 13 residues. DNA of the CDR3: TGTGCCACCTTAGCGGGGGGTGCCGGGGAGCTGTTTTTT. Encoded protein: CATLAGGAGELFF.

V gene TRBV9 combines with J gene TRBJ1-2, with unresolved D. Germline V CDR1 and CDR2: SGDLS, YYNGEE. V was clipped by 2 bases and J by 6 bases, with 14 bases between them. This CDR3 is built from 14 residues. The CDR3, as DNA: TGTGCCAGCAGCGTCGACTATGGATCGAATGGCTACACCTTC. Its translation: CASSVDYGSNGYTF.

To note about this clone: Relative to the germline gene, one junction end is altered; a read error may explain this. The rearrangement uses TRBV6-6 and TRBJ1-5; D is ambiguous. There are 13 residues in the CDR3. CDR1 and CDR2 (germline): MNHNY, SVGAGI (reference sequence). In DNA, the CDR3 is TGTGCGAGCAAGGCCGAAACCAATCAGCCCCAGCATTTT. Protein product: CASKAETNQPQHF.

The rearrangement links TRBV28 to TRBJ1-6; perhaps TRBD1 as D (5 bases). V was trimmed by 0 bases and J by 5 bases, leaving 11 bases between them. CDR3 length: 16 amino acids. Per germline, CDR1 MDHEN and CDR2 SYDVKM. CDR3 region: CASSLWRTPNNSPLHF. In DNA form, the CDR3 reads TGTGCCAGCAGTTTATGGCGGACACCGAATAATTCACCCCTCCACTTT.

The CDR3 sequence: CASSLGARGEAFF. In DNA form, the CDR3 reads TGCGCCAGCAGCTTGGGGGCCCGAGGCGAAGCTTTCTTT. The chain couples TRBV5-1 to TRBJ1-1; D ambiguous. The length of the CDR3 is 13 residues. Trimming left V 0 bases short and J 8 bases short, with 11 bases between. Germline values: CDR1 SGHRS, CDR2 YFSETQ. Full variable domain (remainder filled in from reference TRBV5-1 and TRBJ1-1): KAGVTQTPRYLIKTRGQQVTLSCSPISGHRSVSWYQQTPGQGLQFLFEYFSETQRNKGNFPGRFSGRQFSNSRSEMNVSTLELGDSALYLCASSLGARGEAFFGQGTRLTVV.

V is TRBV14 and J is TRBJ2-7; D is uncertain. V lost 4 bases, J lost 3 bases, and 13 bases lay in between. Germline values: CDR1 SGHDN, CDR2 FVKESK. CDR3 length equals 14 residues. CDR3 DNA sequence: TGTGCCAGCAGCCCGCGGACCTTTTACTACGAGCAGTACTTC. Amino acids: CASSPRTFYYEQYF.

The table lists this clone with a count of one. The V gene is TRBV10-3, the J gene TRBJ2-6, with a possible D match to TRBD1 (5 bases). The CDR3 extends over 16 amino acids. Germline values: CDR1 ENHRY, CDR2 SYGVKD. The V end lost 0 bases, the J end lost 0 bases, and 6 bases lay between the germline ends. The CDR3 DNA follows: TGTGCCATCAGTGAGTCTCAGGGCTCTGGGGCCAACGTCCTGACTTTC. Its protein product is CAISESQGSGANVLTF.

The chain uses TRBV2 and TRBJ2-1; perhaps TRBD2 as D (5 bases). Germline CDR1 and CDR2: SNHLY and FYNNEI. Trimming took 8 bases from V and 6 from J, leaving 17 bases between them. The CDR3 extends over 14 amino acids. The CDR3, as DNA: TGTGCCAGCTGGGGTAGCGCTGGGTTCAATGAGCAGTTCTTC. Residues: CASWGSAGFNEQFF.

This clone showed up just a few times. This chain connects TRBV4-2 to TRBJ2-1, with TRBD1 identical over 9 bases. V trimming: 2 bases; J trimming: 9 bases; junction bases outside the gene matches: 11. Germline values: CDR1 LGHNA, CDR2 YNFKEQ. This CDR3 region has 16 residues. CDR3 amino acids: CASSQTDRGLEPEQFF. For the CDR3, the DNA is TGTGCCAGCAGCCAAACGGACAGGGGCCTCGAACCTGAGCAGTTCTTC.

The chain is built from TRBV6-9 and TRBJ2-2, with D tentatively TRBD2 (7 bases). The germline CDR1 and CDR2 sequences are MNHGY and SVAAGI. This CDR3 comprises 14 residues. V lost 7 bases to trimming and J lost 1 base, with 10 bases between them. CDR3 nucleotide sequence: TGTGCCAGCAAGGGAGGGGGGAACACCGGGGAGCTGTTTTTT. Its protein is CASKGGGNTGELFF.